A single sample gave rise to the 18 T cell receptor beta chains below, sequenced in a study of shared clonotypes between healthy human individuals. Repertoires were generated with immunoSEQ multiplex PCR, while TCRdb's copy carries only in-frame clones and drops some. The data contain about 1 million clones, around 78% of them singletons. The sample taken for sequencing was memory CD4+ T cells from PBMCs. The subset is: CD45RA-negative fraction. Receptor source: a man aged 18 to 35 in good health. Some clones in this sample may be carry-over from other donors' samples.

The chain joins TRBV7-3 to TRBJ2-1; TRBD2 matches at 7 bases. Germline V gives CDR1 SGHTA, CDR2 FQGTGA. This CDR3 is 15 amino acids long. The trim removed 0 bases at V and 3 bases at J, leaving 2 bases unmatched. The CDR3 sequence is CASSLTLADYNEQFF. CDR3 DNA sequence: TGTGCCAGCAGCTTAACTCTAGCGGACTACAATGAGCAGTTCTTC.

This clone was detected a few times. The rearrangement links TRBV19 to TRBJ2-7, with D possibly matching TRBD1 (5 bases). The V end lost 5 bases, the J end lost 0 bases, and 11 bases lay between the germline ends. Germline CDR1 and CDR2: LNHDA and SQIVND (reference sequence). This CDR3 is 14 amino acids long. The CDR3 DNA is TGTGCCAGTAGTCCCTGGACATACTCCTACGAGCAGTACTTC. Translation gives CASSPWTYSYEQYF.

The chain carries TRBV6-6 and TRBJ1-2, with D possibly matching TRBD1 (6 bases). This CDR3 spans 13 amino acids. Germline loops: CDR1 MNHNY, CDR2 SVGAGI (reference sequence). Trimming cost V 10 bases and J 4 bases, with 16 bases left between them. CDR3 sequence: CAIQGGGSYGYTF. Here the CDR3 DNA reads TGTGCCATCCAGGGAGGGGGTTCCTATGGCTACACCTTC.

The CDR3 spells CASSLGQAYTEAFF. Here the CDR3 DNA reads TGTGCCAGCAGCCTTGGACAGGCGTACACTGAAGCTTTCTTT. The chain carries TRBV5-8 and TRBJ1-1; TRBD1 matches at 7 bases. The CDR3 contains 14 residues. Per the germline V gene, CDR1 is SGHTS and CDR2 is YDEGEE. With V trimmed by 4 bases and J by 3 bases, 6 bases remained unmatched.

This clone was detected a few times. The chain couples TRBV5-6 to TRBJ2-5; no clear D gene. The germline gives CDR1 SGHDT, CDR2 YYEEEE. V lost 2 bases to trimming and J lost 1 base, with 6 bases between them. The CDR3 runs to 13 residues. This chain's CDR3 is CASSFLPQETQYF. The DNA of the CDR3 is TGTGCCAGCAGCTTTCTCCCCCAAGAGACCCAGTACTTC.

The genes are TRBV11-2 and TRBJ1-1; weak D call: TRBD1 (6 bases). This CDR3 has 16 residues. The V and J ends lost 3 bases and 0 bases respectively, with 14 bases between them. The V gene's germline CDR1 is SGHAT and CDR2 FQNNGV. The DNA for the CDR3 is TGTGCCAGCAGCTTGATTTGGACAGTCCTGAACACTGAAGCTTTCTTT. It translates to CASSLIWTVLNTEAFF.

The rearrangement links TRBV4-1 to TRBJ2-3; 10 bases match TRBD1. The length of the CDR3 is 14 residues. V trimming: 6 bases; J trimming: 4 bases; junction bases outside the gene matches: 4. CDR1 is MGHRA, CDR2 YSYEKL, per germline. The chain's CDR3 is CASSRDRGSDTQYF. In DNA form, the CDR3 reads TGCGCCAGCAGTCGGGACAGGGGTTCAGATACGCAGTATTTT.

This clone was detected once. A far larger clone is off by one base, so a read error is likely. The CDR3 bases are TGTGCCAGCAGCCAACAAGAGACCCAGTACTTC. Residues: CASSQQETQYF. The rearrangement links TRBV14 to TRBJ2-5; D remains ambiguous. Germline CDR1 is SGHDN and CDR2 is FVKESK. The V gene lost 2 bases and the J gene lost 2 bases, with 0 bases spanning the gap. The CDR3 extends over 11 amino acids.

Details on this clone: In the same sample, other DNA sequences code for this CDR3. The rearrangement joins TRBV7-9 to TRBJ2-3; weak D call: TRBD2 (6 bases). This CDR3 region has 14 residues. The V and J ends lost 1 base and 2 bases respectively, with 7 bases between them. CDR1 and CDR2 (germline): SEHNR, FQNEAQ (reference sequence). Here the CDR3 reads CASSLGDSTDTQYF. For the CDR3, the DNA is TGTGCCAGCAGCTTAGGGGACTCCACAGATACGCAGTATTTT.

This clone turned up a few times. This chain joins TRBV7-2 and TRBJ2-5; 7 bases are shared with TRBD2. Germline loops: CDR1 SGHTA, CDR2 FQGNSA. The CDR3 covers 17 residues. Losses at the gene ends were 5 bases for V and 1 base for J; bases not matched to a gene: 13. The CDR3 sequence: CASSRNPAGAAQETQYF. The DNA for the CDR3 is TGTGCCAGCAGCCGAAATCCCGCGGGAGCGGCCCAAGAGACCCAGTACTTC.

The rearrangement joins TRBV5-6 to TRBJ2-1; D remains ambiguous. This CDR3 spans 12 amino acids. V dropped 1 base and J dropped 8 bases, with 7 bases sitting between them. Per germline, CDR1 SGHDT and CDR2 YYEEEE. Here the CDR3 reads CASSLWIHEQFF. The DNA of the CDR3 is TGTGCCAGCAGCTTGTGGATTCATGAGCAGTTCTTC.

V and J are TRBV7-9 and TRBJ1-1; D is unclear. CDR3 size: 13 residues. Germline V gives CDR1 SEHNR, CDR2 FQNEAQ (reference sequence). V was shortened by 8 bases and J by 5 bases, with 15 bases between the two germline ends. This chain's CDR3 is CASAQVVGTEAFF. The CDR3 region has the DNA TGTGCCAGCGCTCAGGTGGTCGGAACTGAAGCTTTCTTT.

This chain uses TRBV5-5 with TRBJ2-4, with D possibly being TRBD2 (5 bases). This CDR3 comprises 14 residues. The germline gives CDR1 SGHKS, CDR2 YYEKEE (reference sequence). V lost 1 base and J lost 8, with 13 bases in between. Written as DNA, the CDR3 is TGTGCCAGCAGCTTGCGGGATACGTCGTACATTCAGTACTTC. Its protein product is CASSLRDTSYIQYF.

The rearrangement uses TRBV20-1 and TRBJ1-2; a weak D match, TRBD1 (5 bases). Trimming took off 0 bases at V and 10 bases at J, with 9 bases between the two ends. CDR3 length: 11 residues. Germline V CDR1 and CDR2: DFQATT, SNEGSKA (reference sequence). CDR3 region: CSARDRGTYTF. As DNA, the CDR3 is TGCAGTGCTAGAGATCGGGGGACCTACACCTTC.

In its sample, this clone was seen a few times. The V and J genes are TRBV30 and TRBJ1-4, with D uncertain. Germline CDR1 reads GTSNPN; CDR2 reads SVGIG (reference sequence). CDR3 length equals 15 residues. The V and J ends lost 8 bases and 3 bases respectively, with 19 bases between them. The CDR3 coding sequence is TGTGCCCGAAAAGGTTATGTAGGGCCTAATGAAAAACTGTTTTTT. Its protein is CARKGYVGPNEKLFF.

This chain uses TRBV11-3 with TRBJ2-1; 11 bases match TRBD1. CDR3 length: 17 residues. V shed 5 bases and J 7 bases; nucleotides not matched to a gene: 13. Germline V gene sequence: CDR1 SGHNT, CDR2 YENEEA. CDR3 in DNA: TGTGCCAGCAGCCCCCAACCGGGACAGGGGGGAAGTAATGAGCAGTTCTTC. Protein sequence: CASSPQPGQGGSNEQFF.

The rearrangement joins TRBV21-1 to TRBJ2-1; the table calls TRBD2, which could not be checked here. TRBV21-1 is listed as a pseudogene. The CDR3 runs to 13 residues. CDR3 nucleotides: TGTGCCAGCCCCCCTAGGAGGTACAATGAGCAGTTCTTC. It is translated as CASPPRRYNEQFF.

On this clone: Since a much larger clone is just one base distant, this may be a read error. The chain recombines TRBV7-7 with TRBJ2-5; TRBD1 agrees at 9 bases. CDR3 length: 13 residues. Germline CDR1 SSHAT, CDR2 FNYEAQ (reference sequence). The V and J ends lost 6 bases and 4 bases, in that order; junction bases with no gene match: 3. CDR3 sequence: CASSSTGGETQYF. The DNA for the CDR3 is TGTGCCAGCAGTTCGACAGGGGGAGAGACCCAGTACTTC.